The clone carrying this T cell receptor beta chain was detected only once. The sample belongs to a study of technical replicates of blood from a few donors. Profiling relied on immunoSEQ multiplex PCR, and the TCRdb table lists in-frame clones only, not all of them. The table has more than 80,000 clones, approximately 95% seen once. Deletions cut 5 bases from V and 10 bases from J, with 20 bases between. Germline CDR1 SEHNR, CDR2 FQNEAQ (reference sequence). This CDR3 has 14 residues. This sequence joins TRBV7-9 and TRBJ1-1; a weak D match, TRBD1 (6 bases). Sequenced: T cells isolated from PBMCs. This TCR derives from a human donor in good health. CDR3 in DNA: TGTGCCAGCAGCGACACCGCGACAGGTGAGGTAGCTTTCTTT. As protein: CASSDTATGEVAFF.